A single TCR beta chain is shown here with its context. Its antigen remains unknown. Germline CDR1 WSHSY, CDR2 SAAADI. V lost 2 bases and J lost 3; bases outside the gene matches: 4. The length of the CDR3 is 14 residues. This specimen belongs to a study of regulatory T cells in long-lasting Graves disease. Study overall: Over-5-year antithyroid drug use with positive TSH receptor antibodies defined persistent Graves' disease in the study. The study's findings and limits: Persistent cases of Graves' showed reduced TCR diversity relative to newly diagnosed patients. Peripheral blood alone, not thyroid tissue, underwent study. Patients with persistent disease showed a bias toward TRBV28, TRBJ1-2 and TRBJ2-5.

Time point defined: persistent/refractory GD, antithyroid drugs over 5 years with positive TRAb. PBMC RNA served as the TCR library source. Researchers made TCR beta libraries by using iRepertoire HTBI primers and running Arm-PCR on CDR3 regions. TCRdb re-called the multiplex PCR reads through MiXCR, storing one row per CDR3 protein. This table holds 600,000 to 850,000 distinct CDR3 sequences, about 32% found once. This sequence joins TRBV10-2 and TRBJ2-7; 7 nucleotides align to TRBD1. Sequencing used peripheral blood mononuclear cells (PBMCs), obtained when the disease was refractory, from a patient treated with antithyroid drugs. This clonotype was obtained from a female donor with Graves disease. CDR3 region: CASSETRQGYEQYF. In nucleotides, the CDR3 is TGCGCCAGCAGTGAGACAAGACAGGGCTACGAGCAGTACTTC.